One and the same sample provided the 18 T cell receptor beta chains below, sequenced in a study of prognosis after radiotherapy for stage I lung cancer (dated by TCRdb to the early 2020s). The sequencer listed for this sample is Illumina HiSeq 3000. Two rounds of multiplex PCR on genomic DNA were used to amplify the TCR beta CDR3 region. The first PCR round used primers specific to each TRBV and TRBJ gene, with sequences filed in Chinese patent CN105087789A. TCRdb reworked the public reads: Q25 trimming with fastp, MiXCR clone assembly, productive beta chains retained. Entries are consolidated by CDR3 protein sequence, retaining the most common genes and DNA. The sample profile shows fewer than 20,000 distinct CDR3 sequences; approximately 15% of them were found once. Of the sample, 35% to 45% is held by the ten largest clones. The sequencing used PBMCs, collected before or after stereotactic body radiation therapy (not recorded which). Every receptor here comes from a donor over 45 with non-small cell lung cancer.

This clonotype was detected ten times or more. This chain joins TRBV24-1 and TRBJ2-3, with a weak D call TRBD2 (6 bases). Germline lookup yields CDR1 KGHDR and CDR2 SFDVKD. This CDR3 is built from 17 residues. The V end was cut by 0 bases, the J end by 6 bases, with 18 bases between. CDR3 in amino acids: CATSDLDPRRGGDTQYF. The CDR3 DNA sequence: TGTGCCACCAGTGATTTGGACCCAAGGCGGGGTGGTGATACGCAGTATTTT.

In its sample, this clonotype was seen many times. The CDR3 region is CASSSHTPNTEAFF. The CDR3 bases are TGTGCCAGCAGCTCTCACACCCCAAACACTGAAGCTTTCTTT. The chain combines TRBV11-3 with TRBJ1-1; the D is unclear. The CDR3 spans 14 residues. The V end lost 4 bases, the J end lost 2 bases, and 11 bases lay between the germline ends. CDR1 SGHNT and CDR2 YENEEA come from the germline V gene.

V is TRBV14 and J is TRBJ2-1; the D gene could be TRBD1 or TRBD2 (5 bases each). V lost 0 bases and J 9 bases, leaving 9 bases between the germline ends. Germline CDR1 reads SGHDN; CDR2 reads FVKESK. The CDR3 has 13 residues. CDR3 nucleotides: TGTGCCAGCAGCCAAGATGCTGGGGGTGAGCAGTTCTTC. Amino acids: CASSQDAGGEQFF.

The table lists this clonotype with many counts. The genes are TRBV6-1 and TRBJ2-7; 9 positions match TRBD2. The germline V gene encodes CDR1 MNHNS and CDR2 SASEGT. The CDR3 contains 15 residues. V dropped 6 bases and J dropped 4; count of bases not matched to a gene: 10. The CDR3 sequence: CASSPAGGFVYEQYF. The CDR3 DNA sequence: TGTGCCAGCAGCCCAGCGGGAGGTTTTGTGTACGAGCAGTACTTC.

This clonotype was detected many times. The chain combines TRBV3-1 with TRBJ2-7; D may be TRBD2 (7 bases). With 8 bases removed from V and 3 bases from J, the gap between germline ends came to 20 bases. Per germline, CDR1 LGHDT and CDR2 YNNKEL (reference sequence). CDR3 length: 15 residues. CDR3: CASQTVGGADYEQYV. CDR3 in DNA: TGTGCCAGCCAAACTGTTGGGGGGGCAGACTACGAGCAGTACGTC.

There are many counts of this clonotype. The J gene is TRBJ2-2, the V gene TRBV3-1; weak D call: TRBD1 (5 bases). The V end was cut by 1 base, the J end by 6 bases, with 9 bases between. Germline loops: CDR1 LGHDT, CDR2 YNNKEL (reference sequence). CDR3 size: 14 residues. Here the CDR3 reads CASSQGVGAGELFF. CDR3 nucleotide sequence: TGTGCCAGCAGCCAAGGGGTAGGGGCCGGGGAGCTGTTTTTT.

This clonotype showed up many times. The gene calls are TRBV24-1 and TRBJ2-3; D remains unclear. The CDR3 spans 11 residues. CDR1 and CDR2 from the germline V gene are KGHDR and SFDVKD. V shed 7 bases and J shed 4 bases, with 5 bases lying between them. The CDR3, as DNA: TGTGCCACCAGAGCATCAGATACGCAGTATTTT. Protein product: CATRASDTQYF.

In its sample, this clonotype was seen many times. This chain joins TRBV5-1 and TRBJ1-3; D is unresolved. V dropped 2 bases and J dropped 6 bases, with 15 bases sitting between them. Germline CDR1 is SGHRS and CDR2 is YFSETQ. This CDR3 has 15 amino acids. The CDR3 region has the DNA TGCGCCAGCAGCTTAGGGCCCGGAGGCGAAAACACCATATATTTT. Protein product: CASSLGPGGENTIYF.

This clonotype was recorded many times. CDR3 nucleotide sequence: TGTGCCAGCAGTGACTTGGACTATGGCTACACCTTC. It codes for CASSDLDYGYTF. The chain links TRBV6-1 to TRBJ1-2; D is ambiguous. This CDR3 contains 12 residues. CDR1 and CDR2 from the germline V gene are MNHNS and SASEGT. The V and J ends lost 3 bases and 3 bases respectively, with 5 bases between them.

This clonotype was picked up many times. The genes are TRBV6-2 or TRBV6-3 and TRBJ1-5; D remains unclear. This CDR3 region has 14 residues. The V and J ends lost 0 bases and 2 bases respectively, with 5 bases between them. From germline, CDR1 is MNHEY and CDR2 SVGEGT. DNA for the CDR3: TGTGCCAGCAGTTACTCCAACCGCAATCAGCCCCAGCATTTT. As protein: CASSYSNRNQPQHF.

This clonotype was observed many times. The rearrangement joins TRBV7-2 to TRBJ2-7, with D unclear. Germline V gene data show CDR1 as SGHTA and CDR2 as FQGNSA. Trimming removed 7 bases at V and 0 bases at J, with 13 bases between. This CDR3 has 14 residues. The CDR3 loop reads CASTPQSSSYEQYF. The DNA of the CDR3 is TGTGCCAGCACCCCCCAAAGCAGCTCCTACGAGCAGTACTTC.

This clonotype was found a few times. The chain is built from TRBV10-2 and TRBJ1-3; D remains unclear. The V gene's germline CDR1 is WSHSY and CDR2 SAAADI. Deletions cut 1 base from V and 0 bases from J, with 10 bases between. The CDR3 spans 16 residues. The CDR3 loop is CASSEYGTDSGNTIYF. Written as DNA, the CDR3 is TGCGCCAGCAGTGAGTACGGCACCGACTCTGGAAACACCATATATTTT.

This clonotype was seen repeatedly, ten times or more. Written as DNA, the CDR3 is TGTGCCAGCAGTTTATACCAGGGTACGGATACGCAGTATTTT. Amino acids: CASSLYQGTDTQYF. V is TRBV28 and J is TRBJ2-3; a weak D match, TRBD1 (5 bases). Germline lookup yields CDR1 MDHEN and CDR2 SYDVKM. V gave up 1 base and J gave up 6 bases, with 11 bases separating them. This CDR3 region has 14 residues.

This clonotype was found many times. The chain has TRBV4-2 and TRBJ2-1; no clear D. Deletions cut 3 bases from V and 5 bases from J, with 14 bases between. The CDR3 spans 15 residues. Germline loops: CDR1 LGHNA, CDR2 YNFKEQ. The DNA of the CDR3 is TGTGCCAGCAGCCAGCCAGCGCGTCAACACAATGAGCAGTTCTTC. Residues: CASSQPARQHNEQFF.

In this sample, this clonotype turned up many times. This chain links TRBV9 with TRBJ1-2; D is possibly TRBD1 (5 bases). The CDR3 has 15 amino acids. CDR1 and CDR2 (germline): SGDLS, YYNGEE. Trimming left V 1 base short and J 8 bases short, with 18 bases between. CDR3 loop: CASSVPTGAGGGYTF. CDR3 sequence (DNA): TGTGCCAGCAGCGTACCGACCGGGGCAGGAGGGGGCTACACCTTC.

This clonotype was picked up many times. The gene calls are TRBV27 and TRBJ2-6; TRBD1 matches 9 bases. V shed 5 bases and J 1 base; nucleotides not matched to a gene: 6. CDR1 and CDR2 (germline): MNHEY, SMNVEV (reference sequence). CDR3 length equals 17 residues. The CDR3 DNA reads TGTGCCAGCAGTGCTGGACAGGGGAAGTCTGGGGCCAACGTCCTGACTTTC. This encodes CASSAGQGKSGANVLTF.

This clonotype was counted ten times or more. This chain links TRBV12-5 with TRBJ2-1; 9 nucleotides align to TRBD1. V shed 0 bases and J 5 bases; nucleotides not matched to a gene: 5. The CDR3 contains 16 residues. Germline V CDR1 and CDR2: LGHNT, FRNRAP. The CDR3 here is CASGLVRQGVDNEQFF. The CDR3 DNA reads TGTGCTAGTGGTTTGGTTCGACAGGGGGTGGACAATGAGCAGTTCTTC.

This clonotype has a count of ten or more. CDR3 in DNA: TGTGCCAGCTCCTGGGGGGACCCCCAGTATGGCTACACCTTC. Translation: CASSWGDPQYGYTF. This rearrangement joins TRBV18 to TRBJ1-2, with D maybe TRBD1 (5 bases). There are 14 residues in the CDR3. V was pared by 6 bases and J by 5 bases, with 16 bases between. The germline V gene encodes CDR1 KGHSH and CDR2 LQKENI. The variable domain in full, with the rest retrieved from reference TRBV18 and TRBJ1-2, is NAGVMQNPRHLVRRRGQEARLRCSPMKGHSHVYWYRQLPEEGLKFMVYLQKENIIDESGMPKERFSAEFPKEGPSILRIQQVVRGDSAAYFCASSWGDPQYGYTFGSGTRLTVV.